A selection of T cell receptor beta chains follows, all from one sample in a study of T cell changes during pregnancy in multiple sclerosis. Assay: immunoSEQ multiplex PCR; the TCRdb copy retains only in-frame clones and omits some. The table includes approximately 28,000 clones, more than 80% detected once. Sequenced here: CD8+ T cells from peripheral blood mononuclear cells, sampled before pregnancy. These receptor sequences come from a female donor with multiple sclerosis, enrolled in a pregnancy study. Both conserved end residues are part of each CDR3. Each record gives: CDR3 length, clone size, J gene, V gene, D gene, CDR3 protein, CDR3 DNA. D genes are given only for firm matches. Not every row has a clone size; where given, it reads once, few, many or a size class.

cdr3_length: 13
clone_size: once
j_call: TRBJ2-7
v_call: TRBV18
d_call: -
cdr3_aa: CASSPGGPYEQYF
cdr3_nt: TGTGCCAGCTCACCGGGGGGACCCTACGAGCAGTACTTC

cdr3_length: 14
clone_size: -
j_call: TRBJ2-1
v_call: TRBV29-1
d_call: TRBD2
cdr3_aa: CRWAPGLAGPEQFF
cdr3_nt: TGCAGATGGGCTCCCGGACTAGCGGGACCTGAGCAGTTCTTC

cdr3_length: 15
clone_size: -
j_call: TRBJ2-1
v_call: TRBV7-2
d_call: -
cdr3_aa: CASSSGGGSYNEQFF
cdr3_nt: TGTGCCAGCAGCTCGGGGGGCGGCTCCTACAATGAGCAGTTCTTC

cdr3_length: 15
clone_size: -
j_call: TRBJ2-2
v_call: TRBV27
d_call: -
cdr3_aa: CASSFRTENTGELFF
cdr3_nt: TGTGCCAGCAGTTTCAGGACAGAGAACACCGGGGAGCTGTTTTTT

cdr3_length: 16
clone_size: -
j_call: TRBJ2-7
v_call: TRBV28
d_call: TRBD2
cdr3_aa: CASSSLLASRAYEQYF
cdr3_nt: TGTGCCAGCAGTTCCTTACTAGCGTCCCGGGCCTACGAGCAGTACTTC

cdr3_length: 13
clone_size: -
j_call: TRBJ1-4
v_call: TRBV7-9
d_call: -
cdr3_aa: CASRKGEAKELFF
cdr3_nt: TGTGCCAGCAGGAAAGGGGAGGCTAAGGAACTGTTTTTT

cdr3_length: 15
clone_size: -
j_call: TRBJ1-1
v_call: TRBV12-2
d_call: -
cdr3_aa: CASRLNRDPNTEAFF
cdr3_nt: TGTGCAAGTCGCTTAAACAGGGACCCGAACACTGAAGCTTTCTTT

cdr3_length: 12
clone_size: few
j_call: TRBJ2-1
v_call: TRBV4-1
d_call: TRBD2
cdr3_aa: CASSQGEGEQFF
cdr3_nt: TGCGCCAGCAGCCAAGGGGAGGGGGAGCAGTTCTTC

cdr3_length: 13
clone_size: -
j_call: TRBJ1-5
v_call: TRBV27
d_call: -
cdr3_aa: CASSTGKGQPQHF
cdr3_nt: TGTGCCAGCAGTACAGGGAAGGGTCAGCCCCAGCATTTT

cdr3_length: 13
clone_size: -
j_call: TRBJ2-7
v_call: TRBV28
d_call: -
cdr3_aa: CASSFRAISEQYF
cdr3_nt: TGTGCCAGCAGTTTCAGGGCGATAAGCGAGCAGTACTTC

cdr3_length: 13
clone_size: -
j_call: TRBJ1-1
v_call: TRBV10-3
d_call: -
cdr3_aa: CAISRGSNTEAFF
cdr3_nt: TGTGCCATCAGTAGAGGATCGAACACTGAAGCTTTCTTT

cdr3_length: 15
clone_size: once
j_call: TRBJ2-2
v_call: TRBV28
d_call: TRBD2
cdr3_aa: CASSLGREKAGELFF
cdr3_nt: TGTGCCAGCAGTTTAGGGCGGGAGAAGGCCGGGGAGCTGTTTTTT

cdr3_length: 12
clone_size: -
j_call: TRBJ1-3
v_call: TRBV7-8
d_call: -
cdr3_aa: CASSSLSGTIYF
cdr3_nt: TGTGCCAGCAGTTCTCTTTCCGGCACCATATATTTT

cdr3_length: 15
clone_size: -
j_call: TRBJ2-7
v_call: TRBV6-6
d_call: TRBD2
cdr3_aa: CASSYSGRETYEQYF
cdr3_nt: TGTGCCAGCAGTTACTCGGGGAGGGAAACCTACGAGCAGTACTTC

cdr3_length: 14
clone_size: few
j_call: TRBJ1-5
v_call: TRBV27
d_call: TRBD1
cdr3_aa: CASRVTGNNQPQHF
cdr3_nt: TGTGCCAGCAGGGTGACAGGGAACAATCAGCCCCAGCATTTT

cdr3_length: 14
clone_size: -
j_call: TRBJ1-1
v_call: TRBV4-1
d_call: -
cdr3_aa: CASRPEGVLTEAFF
cdr3_nt: TGCGCCAGCAGGCCCGAGGGGGTCCTCACTGAAGCTTTCTTT

cdr3_length: 15
clone_size: -
j_call: TRBJ2-7
v_call: TRBV29-1
d_call: TRBD1
cdr3_aa: CSVSRQGRRGGEQYF
cdr3_nt: TGCAGCGTTTCTCGACAGGGCAGGAGAGGGGGCGAGCAGTACTTC

cdr3_length: 13
clone_size: -
j_call: TRBJ2-7
v_call: TRBV7-9
d_call: -
cdr3_aa: CASSAGVLYEQYF
cdr3_nt: TGTGCCAGCAGCGCAGGGGTCTTGTACGAGCAGTACTTC

cdr3_length: 14
clone_size: -
j_call: TRBJ2-7
v_call: TRBV7-6
d_call: TRBD2
cdr3_aa: CASSLVLAGSEQYF
cdr3_nt: TGTGCCAGCAGCTTAGTGCTAGCGGGTAGCGAGCAGTACTTC

cdr3_length: 17
clone_size: -
j_call: TRBJ2-7
v_call: TRBV4-1
d_call: TRBD2
cdr3_aa: CASSQDHGLAGNYEQYF
cdr3_nt: TGCGCCAGCAGCCAAGATCACGGACTAGCGGGAAACTACGAGCAGTACTTC

cdr3_length: 15
clone_size: few
j_call: TRBJ2-1
v_call: TRBV2
d_call: TRBD1
cdr3_aa: CASSPGQYLYNEQFF
cdr3_nt: TGTGCCAGCAGCCCGGGACAGTACCTATACAATGAGCAGTTCTTC

cdr3_length: 12
clone_size: -
j_call: TRBJ1-1
v_call: TRBV27
d_call: -
cdr3_aa: CASSRGGVEAFF
cdr3_nt: TGTGCCAGCTCCCGGGGGGGGGTTGAAGCTTTCTTT

cdr3_length: 12
clone_size: -
j_call: TRBJ2-2
v_call: TRBV28
d_call: -
cdr3_aa: CASSSDTGELFF
cdr3_nt: TGTGCCAGCAGTTCCGACACCGGGGAGCTGTTTTTT